Below, 20 T cell receptor beta chains from the same sample are listed, as sequenced in a study of shared clonotypes between healthy human individuals. Repertoires were generated with immunoSEQ multiplex PCR, while TCRdb's copy carries only in-frame clones and drops some. The sample lists about 990,000 clones, 70% to 80% occurring once. Sequencing input: memory CD4+ T cells from PBMCs. Subset defined: CD45RA-negative fraction. Receptors were obtained from a man aged 18 to 29 in good health. Some clones in this sample may be carry-over from other donors' samples.

This clone was found once. The chain is built from TRBV2 and TRBJ1-2; possibly TRBD1 for D (5 bases). Between the trimmed V and J ends, which lost 3 bases and 5 bases, there was a span of 7 bases. The germline CDR1 and CDR2 sequences are SNHLY and FYNNEI. The CDR3 contains 12 residues. CDR3 protein: CASSEEGYGYTF. DNA for the CDR3: TGTGCCAGCAGTGAGGAGGGGTATGGCTACACCTTC.

The V gene is TRBV18, the J gene TRBJ2-1, with 7 nucleotides matching TRBD2. CDR1 KGHSH and CDR2 LQKENI come from the germline V gene. The CDR3 is 18 residues long. V dropped 2 bases and J dropped 5; count of bases not matched to a gene: 15. In nucleotides, the CDR3 is TGTGCCAGCTCACCAGAAGATCCTAGCGGCTTCTATAACAATGAGCAGTTCTTC. This translates into CASSPEDPSGFYNNEQFF.

The rearrangement uses TRBV7-2 and TRBJ2-5, with 14 bases fitting TRBD2. This CDR3 region has 16 residues. Germline CDR1 is SGHTA and CDR2 is FQGNSA. With V trimmed by 1 base and J by 5 bases, 3 bases remained unmatched. This CDR3 reads CASSLGLAGGRETQYF. In DNA, the CDR3 is TGTGCCAGCAGCTTAGGACTAGCGGGAGGGCGCGAGACCCAGTACTTC.

The chain is built from TRBV7-2 and TRBJ2-1; D not resolved. CDR1 SGHTA and CDR2 FQGNSA come from the germline V gene. The CDR3 is made up of 16 amino acids. V was clipped by 5 bases and J by 7 bases, with 21 bases between them. The CDR3 nucleotides are TGTGCCAGCAGCCCTGGTCCCGCCCTGGATTATAATGAGCAGTTCTTC. Its translation is CASSPGPALDYNEQFF.

About this clone itself: Given a much more abundant clone one base away, this may be a read error. The CDR3 here is CASSRDRNTEAFF. The CDR3 DNA follows: TGTGCCAGCAGCCGGGACAGGAACACTGAAGCTTTCTTT. The chain has TRBV7-7 and TRBJ1-1, with 7 bases matching TRBD1. V shed 5 bases, J shed 1 base, and the junction held 1 base outside the gene matches. Germline loops: CDR1 SSHAT, CDR2 FNYEAQ (reference sequence). The CDR3 covers 13 residues.

The J gene is TRBJ2-1, the V gene TRBV5-4; no reliable D call. This CDR3 is 11 amino acids long. V lost 3 bases and J lost 7, with 5 bases in between. Germline CDR1 and CDR2: SGHNT and YYREEE (reference sequence). For the CDR3, the DNA is TGTGCCAGCAGCTCATGGAATGAGCAGTTCTTC. Protein: CASSSWNEQFF.

The genes are TRBV27 and TRBJ1-1; D might be TRBD1 (5 bases). The CDR3 length is 13 residues. Looked up from germline, CDR1 is MNHEY and CDR2 is SMNVEV (reference sequence). V lost 6 bases to trimming and J lost 2 bases, with 10 bases between them. The CDR3 coding sequence is TGTGCCAGCAGCAGACAGCGTAACACTGAAGCTTTCTTT. This sequence encodes CASSRQRNTEAFF.

This chain joins TRBV10-3 and TRBJ2-7, with 10 bases that match TRBD2. V lost 8 bases and J lost 2; bases outside the gene matches: 9. CDR1 and CDR2 from the germline V gene are ENHRY and SYGVKD. The CDR3 is 15 amino acids. This chain's CDR3 is CAIREREGGTYEQYF. In DNA, the CDR3 is TGTGCCATCCGAGAGCGGGAGGGCGGCACCTACGAGCAGTACTTC.

This clone was observed once. This chain uses TRBV2 with TRBJ2-4; a weak D match, TRBD2 (6 bases). The CDR3 has 14 amino acids. Germline CDR1 and CDR2: SNHLY and FYNNEI. The ends were cut back, 7 bases at V and 4 bases at J, with 14 bases in the middle. This CDR3 is CASTTGVGKNIQYF. CDR3 DNA: TGTGCCAGCACCACGGGGGTCGGGAAAAACATTCAGTACTTC.

The chain uses TRBV27 and TRBJ2-1; no firm D call. The V end lost 2 bases, the J end lost 4 bases, and 12 bases lay between the germline ends. Germline CDR1 and CDR2: MNHEY and SMNVEV (reference sequence). This CDR3 region has 15 residues. The DNA of the CDR3 is TGTGCCAGCAGTTTAGGGCCCCCGCGGTACAATGAGCAGTTCTTC. This translates into CASSLGPPRYNEQFF.

Turning to this clone: Other nucleotide sequences from this sample produce the same CDR3. V is TRBV5-1 and J is TRBJ2-7; TRBD2 matches 13 bases. Trimming at V came to 3 bases and at J to 3 bases, leaving 0 bases not matched to a gene. There are 14 residues in the CDR3. Germline V gene data show CDR1 as SGHRS and CDR2 as YFSETQ. In DNA form, the CDR3 reads TGCGCCAGCAGCTGGACTAGCGGGAGCTACGAGCAGTACTTC. It specifies CASSWTSGSYEQYF.

The genes are TRBV6-1 and TRBJ2-7, with D hard to call. Trimming removed 7 bases at V and 3 bases at J, with 16 bases between. CDR1 MNHNS and CDR2 SASEGT come from the germline V gene. The CDR3 covers 14 residues. For the CDR3, the DNA is TGTGCCAGCATTGGAATCAGTAGCAGCTACGAGCAGTACTTC. This gives the protein CASIGISSSYEQYF.

In regard to this clone: Relative to the germline gene, one junction end is altered; a read error may explain this. The CDR3 bases are TGTGCCAGCTCAACGGACAGGCACCAGCACTTC. Protein product: CASSTDRHQHF. The chain has TRBV18 and TRBJ2-5, with 7 nucleotides matching TRBD1. Germline V gene lookup returns CDR1 KGHSH and CDR2 LQKENI. This CDR3 has 11 residues.

The chain uses TRBV6-6 and TRBJ2-5; TRBD2 is a possible D gene (6 bases). This CDR3 contains 13 residues. V gave up 4 bases and J gave up 5 bases, with 11 bases separating them. Germline V lookup: CDR1 MNHNY, CDR2 SVGAGI (reference sequence). The CDR3 DNA follows: TGTGCCAGCAGTTCCCGGGACTCTGAGACCCAGTACTTC. Protein product: CASSSRDSETQYF.

In this sample, this clone turned up a few times. The chain carries TRBV2 and TRBJ1-1, with a possible D match to TRBD1 (6 bases). Trimming took off 3 bases at V and 1 base at J, with 12 bases between the two ends. This CDR3 contains 15 residues. Germline CDR1 SNHLY, CDR2 FYNNEI. The CDR3 nucleotides are TGTGCCAGCAGTGACAGGGGTGGTCGGAACACTGAAGCTTTCTTT. Translated: CASSDRGGRNTEAFF.

Comment on this clone: It may be a read error: a sequence one base away is much more abundant. The J gene is TRBJ1-1, the V gene TRBV30, with D perhaps TRBD1 (6 bases). Per germline, CDR1 GTSNPN and CDR2 SVGIG (reference sequence). The CDR3 has 12 residues. V lost 3 bases to trimming and J lost 7 bases, with 12 bases between them. The CDR3 nucleotides are TGTGCCTGGAGCGTCAGGGGCCTTGAAGCTTTCTTT. As protein: CAWSVRGLEAFF.

This chain joins TRBV5-1 and TRBJ2-1; D ambiguous. V was pared by 0 bases and J by 5 bases, with 6 bases between. Germline CDR1 and CDR2: SGHRS and YFSETQ. The CDR3 extends over 13 amino acids. CDR3 coding DNA: TGCGCCAGCAGCTTGGGCGACAACAATGAGCAGTTCTTC. It yields the protein CASSLGDNNEQFF.

The chain joins TRBV12-5 to TRBJ1-5, with D unresolved. Between the trimmed V and J ends, which lost 3 bases and 9 bases, there was a span of 9 bases. Germline V gene sequence: CDR1 LGHNT, CDR2 FRNRAP. The CDR3 runs to 12 residues. CDR3 in amino acids: CASGFSDGPQHF. CDR3 bases: TGTGCTAGTGGTTTCTCGGATGGGCCCCAGCATTTT.

The chain links TRBV10-3 to TRBJ1-5; D gene unclear. CDR1 is ENHRY, CDR2 SYGVKD, per germline. This CDR3 comprises 14 residues. Trimming removed 4 bases at V and 0 bases at J, with 7 bases between. The CDR3 is CAISGGRSNQPQHF. In nucleotides, the CDR3 is TGTGCCATCAGTGGTGGACGTAGCAATCAGCCCCAGCATTTT.

This chain uses TRBV19 with TRBJ2-5; TRBD1 might be the D (6 bases). The CDR3 length is 14 residues. V was cut by 5 bases and J by 2 bases, with 12 bases left in between. The V gene's germline CDR1 is LNHDA and CDR2 SQIVND (reference sequence). Written as DNA, the CDR3 is TGTGCCAGTAGTCCGCAGACAGGACAAGAGACCCAGTACTTC. Amino acid sequence: CASSPQTGQETQYF.